This T cell receptor beta chain was identified in a study of blood T cell repertoires in COVID-19. The overall study: T cells, B-cell-depleted T cells, or PBMCs supplied cDNA or gDNA.

The trim removed 6 bases at V and 2 bases at J, leaving 6 bases unmatched. The CDR3 length is 14 residues. Germline V gene sequence: CDR1 KGHSH, CDR2 LQKENI. Clones were sequenced by immunoSEQ multiplex PCR, and TCRdb holds only the in-frame ones, with some missing. The table has under 150,000 clones, approximately 88% seen once; the top ten hold about 18%. This TCR derives from a woman older than 75 with acute or convalescent COVID-19. The chain uses TRBV18 and TRBJ1-2, with 7 bases aligning to TRBD1. Input material: peripheral blood. CDR3 sequence reads: CASSLPDRNYGYTF. CDR3 DNA: TGTGCCAGCTCCCTTCCGGACAGGAACTATGGCTACACCTTC.